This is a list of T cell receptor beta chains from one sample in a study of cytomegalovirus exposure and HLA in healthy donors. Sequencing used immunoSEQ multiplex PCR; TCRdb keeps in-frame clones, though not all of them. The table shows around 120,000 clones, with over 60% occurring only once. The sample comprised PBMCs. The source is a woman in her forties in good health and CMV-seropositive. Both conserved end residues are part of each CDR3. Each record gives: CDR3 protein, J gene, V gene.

CASSFREDGYTF	TRBJ1-2	TRBV5-1
CASSFSGNTIYF	TRBJ1-3	TRBV13
CASSLGHGQISEQYF	TRBJ2-7	TRBV13
CASTLLAAEPRTGNTIYF	TRBJ1-3	TRBV7-6
CASSTGDQPQHF	TRBJ1-5	TRBV6-5
CATSPSTGINEKLFF	TRBJ1-4	TRBV15
CASSLRDLSGNTIYF	TRBJ1-3	TRBV7-8
CASSLRQGARTEAFF	TRBJ1-1	TRBV7-2
CASSFFRSWGRVGSYGYTF	TRBJ1-2	TRBV5-4
CASSVGGSTDTQYF	TRBJ2-3	TRBV9
CAISVTLAGQETQYF	TRBJ2-5	TRBV10-3
CSVDGQGYQETQYF	TRBJ2-5	TRBV29-1
CASSQEINTGEQYF	TRBJ2-7	TRBV4-3
CASSFLAGGRGETQYF	TRBJ2-5	TRBV7-7
CASSEYGRLNTEAFF	TRBJ1-1	TRBV25-1
CASSPAGEKLFF	TRBJ1-4	TRBV6-5
CASSSRTDYEQYF	TRBJ2-7	TRBV9
CASSYPSGGAEEQYF	TRBJ2-7	TRBV6-5
CASSAGQGGTYEQYF	TRBJ2-7	TRBV6-5
CASSYHPAQRAYGYTF	TRBJ1-2	TRBV6-5
CASSSTGGAGGYTF	TRBJ1-2	TRBV7-9
CASSLRELDYGYTF	TRBJ1-2	TRBV7-9
CAISESVGSAPLHF	TRBJ1-6	TRBV10-3
CASSNCAPGGANYGYTF	TRBJ1-2	TRBV21-1
CATSSFSYGYTF	TRBJ1-2	TRBV15
CASSLGQGNEKLFF	TRBJ1-4	TRBV5-1
CASSGTGSYEQYF	TRBJ2-7	TRBV19
CASSPGGAGNYGYTF	TRBJ1-2	TRBV27
CASSQGGYLDRGRRFF	TRBJ2-1	TRBV4-3
CASSLVSGQGEETQYF	TRBJ2-5	TRBV7-6
CASRQQTGSEGTQYF	TRBJ2-5	TRBV27
CASSLAGGRGETQYF	TRBJ2-5	TRBV5-1
CSASQGDGYTF	TRBJ1-2	TRBV20-1
CASSSRDRDSPLHF	TRBJ1-6	TRBV5-1
CASSSGVRETQYF	TRBJ2-5	TRBV9
CASSYYIRDSDGYTF	TRBJ1-2	TRBV28
CASSQSTGDTYEQYF	TRBJ2-7	TRBV6-6
CASSQRVDRAHNEQFF	TRBJ2-1	TRBV14
CAIADPSAGNTIYF	TRBJ1-3	TRBV10-3
CASREGQGPYEQYF	TRBJ2-7	TRBV6-6
CASSPSGEQGQHF	TRBJ1-5	TRBV7-9
CASSLALAGTRKQFF	TRBJ2-1	TRBV7-9
CASSLEESTDTQYF	TRBJ2-3	TRBV5-4
CATSRDREQAFF	TRBJ1-1	TRBV15
CASSVKGAAGELFF	TRBJ2-2	TRBV9
CASSTGTGDSEQYF	TRBJ2-7	TRBV21-1